This TCR beta chain came from a study of Ad26.COV2.S vaccination and SARS-CoV-2 variants. Treatment given: over 15 received Ad26.COV2.S at low or high dose, single or two shots; about 5 received placebo; per-sample allocation not given. Samples analyzed were those drawn on day 63 after the first vaccine or placebo injection. The CDR3 length is 16 residues. V shed 1 base and J shed 0 bases, with 13 bases lying between them. From germline, CDR1 is LGHNA and CDR2 YSLEER. Sequencing was performed with immunoSEQ multiplex PCR; in TCRdb, only in-frame clones are kept and a portion is missing. The sample records hundreds of thousands of clones, about 93% being singletons.

This material consisted of peripheral blood, taken in a trial of Ad26.COV2.S vaccine versus placebo. The source is a person between 18 and 60 years old who received the Ad26.COV2.S COVID-19 vaccine or a placebo. The rearrangement uses TRBV4-3 and TRBJ2-7; D is perhaps TRBD2 (6 bases). The CDR3 bases are TGCGCCAGCAGCCAAGGGCTTAGCGGAAGCTCCTACGAGCAGTACTTC. It is translated as CASSQGLSGSSYEQYF.